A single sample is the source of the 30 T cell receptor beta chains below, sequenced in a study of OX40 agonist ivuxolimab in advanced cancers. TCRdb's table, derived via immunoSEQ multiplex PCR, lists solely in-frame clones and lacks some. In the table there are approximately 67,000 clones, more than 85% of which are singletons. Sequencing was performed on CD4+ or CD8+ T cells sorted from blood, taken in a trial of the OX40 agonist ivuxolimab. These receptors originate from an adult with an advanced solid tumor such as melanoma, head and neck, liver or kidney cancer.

The CDR3: CASSVGGQGFSRAFF. The CDR3 DNA follows: TGTGCCAGCAGTGTGGGGGGACAGGGGTTTTCGCGAGCTTTCTTT. The chain employs TRBV2 and TRBJ1-1; 10 bases are a match to TRBD1. V was pared by 4 bases and J by 10 bases, with 12 bases of the junction left unmatched. Germline CDR1 SNHLY, CDR2 FYNNEI. This CDR3 comprises 15 residues.

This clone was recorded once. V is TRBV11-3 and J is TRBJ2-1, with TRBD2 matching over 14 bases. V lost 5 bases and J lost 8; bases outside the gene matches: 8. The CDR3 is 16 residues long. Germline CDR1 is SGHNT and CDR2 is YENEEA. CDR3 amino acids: CASSPRTSGGLDEQFF. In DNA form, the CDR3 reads TGTGCCAGCAGCCCGAGGACTAGCGGGGGGCTCGATGAGCAGTTCTTC.

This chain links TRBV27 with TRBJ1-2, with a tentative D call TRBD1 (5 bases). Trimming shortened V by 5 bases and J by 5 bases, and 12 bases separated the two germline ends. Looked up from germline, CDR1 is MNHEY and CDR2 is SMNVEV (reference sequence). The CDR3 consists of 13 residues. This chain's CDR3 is CASSPRTLYGYTF. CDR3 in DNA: TGTGCCAGCAGTCCCCGGACACTTTATGGCTACACCTTC.

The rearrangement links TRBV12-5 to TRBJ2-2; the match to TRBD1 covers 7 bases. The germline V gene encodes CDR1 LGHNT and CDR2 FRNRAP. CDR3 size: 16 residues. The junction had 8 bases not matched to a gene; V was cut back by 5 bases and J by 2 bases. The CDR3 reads CASGPTRDSNTGELFF. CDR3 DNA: TGTGCTAGTGGTCCCACTCGGGACAGCAACACCGGGGAGCTGTTTTTT.

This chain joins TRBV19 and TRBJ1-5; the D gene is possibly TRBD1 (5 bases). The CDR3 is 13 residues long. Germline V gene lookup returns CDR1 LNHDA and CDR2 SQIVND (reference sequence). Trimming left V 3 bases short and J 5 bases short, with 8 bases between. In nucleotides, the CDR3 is TGTGCCAGTAGTATTAGCAGGGATCAGCCCCAGCATTTT. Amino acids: CASSISRDQPQHF.

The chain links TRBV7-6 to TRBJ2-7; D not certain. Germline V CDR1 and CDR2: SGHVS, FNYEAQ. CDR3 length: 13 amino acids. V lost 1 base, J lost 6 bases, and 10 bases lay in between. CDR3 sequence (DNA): TGTGCCAGCAGCTTAGGGAACGCCCGCGAGCAGTACTTC. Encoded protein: CASSLGNAREQYF.

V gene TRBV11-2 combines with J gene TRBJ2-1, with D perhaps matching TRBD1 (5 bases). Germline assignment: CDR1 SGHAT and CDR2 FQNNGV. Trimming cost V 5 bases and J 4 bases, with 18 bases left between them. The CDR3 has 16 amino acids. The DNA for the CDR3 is TGTGCCAGCAGCGGGCAGGGCCGCTCCCATTACAATGAGCAGTTCTTC. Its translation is CASSGQGRSHYNEQFF.

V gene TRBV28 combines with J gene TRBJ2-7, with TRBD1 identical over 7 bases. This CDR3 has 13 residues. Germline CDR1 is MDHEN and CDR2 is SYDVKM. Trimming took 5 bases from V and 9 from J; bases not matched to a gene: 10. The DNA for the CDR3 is TGTGCCAGCAGTCGGACAGGCCTACGAGTGCAGTACTTC. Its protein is CASSRTGLRVQYF. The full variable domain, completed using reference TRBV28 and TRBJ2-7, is DVKVTQSSRYLVKRTGEKVFLECVQDMDHENMFWYRQDPGLGLRLIYFSYDVKMKEKGDIPEGYSVSREKKERFSLILESASTNQTSMYLCASSRTGLRVQYFGPGTRLTVT.

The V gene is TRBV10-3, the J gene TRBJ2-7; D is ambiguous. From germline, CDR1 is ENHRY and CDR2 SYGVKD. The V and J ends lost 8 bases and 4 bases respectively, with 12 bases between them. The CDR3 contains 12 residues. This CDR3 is CAIRAGEYEQYF. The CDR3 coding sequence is TGTGCCATCCGGGCTGGTGAGTACGAGCAGTACTTC.

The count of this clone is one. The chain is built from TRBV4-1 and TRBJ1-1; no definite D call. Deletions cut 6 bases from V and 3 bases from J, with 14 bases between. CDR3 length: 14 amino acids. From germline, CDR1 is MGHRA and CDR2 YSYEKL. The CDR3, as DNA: TGCGCCAGCAGGGGCCCTTTGAGGGACACTGAAGCTTTCTTT. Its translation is CASRGPLRDTEAFF.

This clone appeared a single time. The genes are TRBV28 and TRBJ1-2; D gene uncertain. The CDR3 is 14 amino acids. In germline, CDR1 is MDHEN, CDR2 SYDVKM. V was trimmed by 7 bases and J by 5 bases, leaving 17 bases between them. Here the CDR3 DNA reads TGTGCCAGCACCCCCGTTGGGGAGAAATATGGCTACACCTTC. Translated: CASTPVGEKYGYTF.

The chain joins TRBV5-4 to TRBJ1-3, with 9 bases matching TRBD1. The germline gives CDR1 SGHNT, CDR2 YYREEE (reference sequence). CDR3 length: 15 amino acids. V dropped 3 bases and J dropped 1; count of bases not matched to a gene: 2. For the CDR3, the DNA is TGTGCCAGCAGCTCGGGACAGGGTTCTGGAAACACCATATATTTT. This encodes CASSSGQGSGNTIYF. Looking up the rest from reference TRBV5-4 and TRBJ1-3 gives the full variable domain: ETGVTQSPTHLIKTRGQQVTLRCSSQSGHNTVSWYQQALGQGPQFIFQYYREEENGRGNFPPRFSGLQFPNYSSELNVNALELDDSALYLCASSSGQGSGNTIYFGEGSWLTVV.

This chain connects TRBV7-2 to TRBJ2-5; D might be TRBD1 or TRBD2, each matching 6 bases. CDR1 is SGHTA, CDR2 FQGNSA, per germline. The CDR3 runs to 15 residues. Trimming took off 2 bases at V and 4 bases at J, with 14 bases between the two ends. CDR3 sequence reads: CASSLYTSRGETQYF. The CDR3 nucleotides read TGTGCCAGCAGCTTATACACTAGCAGGGGAGAGACCCAGTACTTC.

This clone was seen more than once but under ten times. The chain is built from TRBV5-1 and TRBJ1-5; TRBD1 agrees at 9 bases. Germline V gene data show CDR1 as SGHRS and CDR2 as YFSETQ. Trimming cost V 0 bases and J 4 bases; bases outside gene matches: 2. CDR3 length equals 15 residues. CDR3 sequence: CASSLEGQGNQPQHF. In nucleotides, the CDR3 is TGCGCCAGCAGCTTGGAGGGACAGGGAAATCAGCCCCAGCATTTT.

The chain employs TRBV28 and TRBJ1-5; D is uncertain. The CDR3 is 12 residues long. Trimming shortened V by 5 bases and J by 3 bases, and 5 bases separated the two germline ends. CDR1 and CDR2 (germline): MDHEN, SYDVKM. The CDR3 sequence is CASSGPNQPQHF. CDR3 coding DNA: TGTGCCAGCAGTGGTCCCAATCAGCCCCAGCATTTT.

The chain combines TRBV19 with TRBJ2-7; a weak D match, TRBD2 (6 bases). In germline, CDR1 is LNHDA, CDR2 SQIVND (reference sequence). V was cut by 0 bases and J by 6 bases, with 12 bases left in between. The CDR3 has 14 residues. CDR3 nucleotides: TGTGCCAGTAGTATAGAACGGCGGGGTATCGAGCAGTACTTC. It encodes CASSIERRGIEQYF. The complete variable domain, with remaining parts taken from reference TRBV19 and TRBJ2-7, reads DGGITQSPKYLFRKEGQNVTLSCEQNLNHDAMYWYRQDPGQGLRLIYYSQIVNDFQKGDIAEGYSVSREKKESFPLTVTSAQKNPTAFYLCASSIERRGIEQYFGPGTRLTVT.

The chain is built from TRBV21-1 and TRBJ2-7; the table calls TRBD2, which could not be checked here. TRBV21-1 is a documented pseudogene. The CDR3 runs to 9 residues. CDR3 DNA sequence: TGTGCCTATCCCCGCGAGCAGTACTTC. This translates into CAYPREQYF.

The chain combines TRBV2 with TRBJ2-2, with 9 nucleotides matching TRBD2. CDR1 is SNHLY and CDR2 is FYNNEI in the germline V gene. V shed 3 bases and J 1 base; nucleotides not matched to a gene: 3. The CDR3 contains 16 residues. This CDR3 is CASSDPSGENTGELFF. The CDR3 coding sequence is TGTGCCAGCAGTGACCCTAGCGGGGAGAACACCGGGGAGCTGTTTTTT.

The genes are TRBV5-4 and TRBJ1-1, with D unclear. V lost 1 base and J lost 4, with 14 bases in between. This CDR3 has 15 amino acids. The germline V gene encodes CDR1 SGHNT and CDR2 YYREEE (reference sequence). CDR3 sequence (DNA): TGTGCCAGCAGCTTGCTCTCGGTCCCGGGCACTGAAGCTTTCTTT. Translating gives CASSLLSVPGTEAFF.

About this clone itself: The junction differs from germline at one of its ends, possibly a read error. The CDR3 nucleotides read TGTGCCAGCAGCCGCACCTCAGGGCCCCCTGGGAACACCATATATTTT. It encodes CASSRTSGPPGNTIYF. The chain has TRBV16 and TRBJ1-3, with TRBD1 as a possible D gene (5 bases). Per germline, CDR1 KGHSY and CDR2 FQNENV. The CDR3 has 16 amino acids.

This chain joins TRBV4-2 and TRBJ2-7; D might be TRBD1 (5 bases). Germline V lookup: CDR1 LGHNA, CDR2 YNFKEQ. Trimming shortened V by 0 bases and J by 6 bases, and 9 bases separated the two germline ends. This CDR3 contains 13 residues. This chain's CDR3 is CASSQEGVREQYF. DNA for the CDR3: TGTGCCAGCAGCCAAGAAGGGGTCCGCGAGCAGTACTTC.

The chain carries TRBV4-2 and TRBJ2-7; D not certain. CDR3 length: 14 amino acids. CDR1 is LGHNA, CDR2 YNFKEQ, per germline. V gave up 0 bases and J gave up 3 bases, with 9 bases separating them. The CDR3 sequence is CASSQEPFVYEQYF. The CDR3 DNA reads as TGTGCCAGCAGCCAAGAACCATTTGTCTACGAGCAGTACTTC.

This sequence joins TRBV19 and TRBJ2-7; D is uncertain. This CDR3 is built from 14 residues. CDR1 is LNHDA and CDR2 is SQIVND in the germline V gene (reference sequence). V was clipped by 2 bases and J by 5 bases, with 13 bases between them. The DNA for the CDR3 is TGTGCCAGTAGTATAACGGGCCCTCCGGACGAGCAGTACTTC. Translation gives CASSITGPPDEQYF.

The CDR3: CASSVTVTDTQYF. CDR3 DNA: TGTGCCAGCAGCGTAACAGTGACAGATACGCAGTATTTT. The genes are TRBV9 and TRBJ2-3; no clear D. V lost 1 base, J lost 3 bases, and 6 bases lay in between. CDR1 and CDR2 (germline): SGDLS, YYNGEE. The length of the CDR3 is 13 residues.

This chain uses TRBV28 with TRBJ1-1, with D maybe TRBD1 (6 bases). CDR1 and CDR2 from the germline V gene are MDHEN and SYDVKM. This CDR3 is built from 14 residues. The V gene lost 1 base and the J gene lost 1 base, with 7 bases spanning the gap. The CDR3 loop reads CASSLSGQNTEAFF. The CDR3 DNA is TGTGCCAGCAGTTTATCGGGACAGAACACTGAAGCTTTCTTT.

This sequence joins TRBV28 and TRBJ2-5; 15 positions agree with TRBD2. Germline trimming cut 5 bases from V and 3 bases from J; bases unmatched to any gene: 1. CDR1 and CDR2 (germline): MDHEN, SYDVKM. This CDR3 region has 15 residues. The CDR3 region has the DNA TGTGCCAGCAGTAGGACTAGCGGGAGGGAAGAGACCCAGTACTTC. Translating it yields CASSRTSGREETQYF. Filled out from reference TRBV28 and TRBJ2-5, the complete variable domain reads DVKVTQSSRYLVKRTGEKVFLECVQDMDHENMFWYRQDPGLGLRLIYFSYDVKMKEKGDIPEGYSVSREKKERFSLILESASTNQTSMYLCASSRTSGREETQYFGPGTRLLVL.

The DNA for the CDR3 is TGCGCCAGCAGCTTGGCGGCTAGCGGGGGGGTCGAGCAGTACTTC. Translated: CASSLAASGGVEQYF. The chain combines TRBV5-1 with TRBJ2-7; 12 bases are shared with TRBD2. The CDR3 consists of 15 residues. The germline CDR1 and CDR2 sequences are SGHRS and YFSETQ. Trimming took 0 bases from V and 6 from J; bases not matched to a gene: 4. Complete variable domain (other parts from reference TRBV5-1 and TRBJ2-7): KAGVTQTPRYLIKTRGQQVTLSCSPISGHRSVSWYQQTPGQGLQFLFEYFSETQRNKGNFPGRFSGRQFSNSRSEMNVSTLELGDSALYLCASSLAASGGVEQYFGPGTRLTVT.

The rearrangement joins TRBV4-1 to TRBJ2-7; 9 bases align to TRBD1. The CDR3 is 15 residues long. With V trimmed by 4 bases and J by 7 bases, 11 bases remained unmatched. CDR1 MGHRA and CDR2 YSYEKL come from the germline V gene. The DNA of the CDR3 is TGCGCCAGCAGCCGAGAGCCGGGACAGGGTCGAGAGCAGTACTTC. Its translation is CASSREPGQGREQYF.

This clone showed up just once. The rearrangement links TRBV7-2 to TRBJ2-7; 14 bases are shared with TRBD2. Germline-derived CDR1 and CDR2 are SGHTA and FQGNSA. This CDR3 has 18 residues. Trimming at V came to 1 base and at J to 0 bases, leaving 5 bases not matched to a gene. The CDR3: CASSLGTSGRTSSYEQYF. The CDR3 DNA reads TGTGCCAGCAGCTTAGGGACTAGCGGGAGGACCAGCTCCTACGAGCAGTACTTC.

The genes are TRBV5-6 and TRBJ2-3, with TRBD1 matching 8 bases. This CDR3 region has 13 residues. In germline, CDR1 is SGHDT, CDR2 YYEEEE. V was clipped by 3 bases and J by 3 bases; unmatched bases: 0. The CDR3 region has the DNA TGTGCCAGCAGCTGGACAGGGACAGATACGCAGTATTTT. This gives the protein CASSWTGTDTQYF. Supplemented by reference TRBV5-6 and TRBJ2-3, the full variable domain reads DAGVTQSPTHLIKTRGQQVTLRCSPKSGHDTVSWYQQALGQGPQFIFQYYEEEERQRGNFPDRFSGHQFPNYSSELNVNALLLGDSALYLCASSWTGTDTQYFGPGTRLTVL.